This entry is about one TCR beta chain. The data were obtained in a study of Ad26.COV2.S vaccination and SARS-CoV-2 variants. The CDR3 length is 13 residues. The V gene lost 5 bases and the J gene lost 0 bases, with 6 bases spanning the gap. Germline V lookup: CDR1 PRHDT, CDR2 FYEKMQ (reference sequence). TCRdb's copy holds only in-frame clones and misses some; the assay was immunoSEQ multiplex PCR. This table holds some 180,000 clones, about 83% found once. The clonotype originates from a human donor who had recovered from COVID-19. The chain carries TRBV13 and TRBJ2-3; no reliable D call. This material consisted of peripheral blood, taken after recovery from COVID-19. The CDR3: CASSGSSTDTQYF. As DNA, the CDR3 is TGTGCCAGCAGCGGATCTAGCACAGATACGCAGTATTTT. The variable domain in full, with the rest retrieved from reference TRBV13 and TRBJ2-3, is AAGVIQSPRHLIKEKRETATLKCYPIPRHDTVYWYQQGPGQDPQFLISFYEKMQSDKGSIPDRFSAQQFSDYHSELNMSSLELGDSALYFCASSGSSTDTQYFGPGTRLTVL.